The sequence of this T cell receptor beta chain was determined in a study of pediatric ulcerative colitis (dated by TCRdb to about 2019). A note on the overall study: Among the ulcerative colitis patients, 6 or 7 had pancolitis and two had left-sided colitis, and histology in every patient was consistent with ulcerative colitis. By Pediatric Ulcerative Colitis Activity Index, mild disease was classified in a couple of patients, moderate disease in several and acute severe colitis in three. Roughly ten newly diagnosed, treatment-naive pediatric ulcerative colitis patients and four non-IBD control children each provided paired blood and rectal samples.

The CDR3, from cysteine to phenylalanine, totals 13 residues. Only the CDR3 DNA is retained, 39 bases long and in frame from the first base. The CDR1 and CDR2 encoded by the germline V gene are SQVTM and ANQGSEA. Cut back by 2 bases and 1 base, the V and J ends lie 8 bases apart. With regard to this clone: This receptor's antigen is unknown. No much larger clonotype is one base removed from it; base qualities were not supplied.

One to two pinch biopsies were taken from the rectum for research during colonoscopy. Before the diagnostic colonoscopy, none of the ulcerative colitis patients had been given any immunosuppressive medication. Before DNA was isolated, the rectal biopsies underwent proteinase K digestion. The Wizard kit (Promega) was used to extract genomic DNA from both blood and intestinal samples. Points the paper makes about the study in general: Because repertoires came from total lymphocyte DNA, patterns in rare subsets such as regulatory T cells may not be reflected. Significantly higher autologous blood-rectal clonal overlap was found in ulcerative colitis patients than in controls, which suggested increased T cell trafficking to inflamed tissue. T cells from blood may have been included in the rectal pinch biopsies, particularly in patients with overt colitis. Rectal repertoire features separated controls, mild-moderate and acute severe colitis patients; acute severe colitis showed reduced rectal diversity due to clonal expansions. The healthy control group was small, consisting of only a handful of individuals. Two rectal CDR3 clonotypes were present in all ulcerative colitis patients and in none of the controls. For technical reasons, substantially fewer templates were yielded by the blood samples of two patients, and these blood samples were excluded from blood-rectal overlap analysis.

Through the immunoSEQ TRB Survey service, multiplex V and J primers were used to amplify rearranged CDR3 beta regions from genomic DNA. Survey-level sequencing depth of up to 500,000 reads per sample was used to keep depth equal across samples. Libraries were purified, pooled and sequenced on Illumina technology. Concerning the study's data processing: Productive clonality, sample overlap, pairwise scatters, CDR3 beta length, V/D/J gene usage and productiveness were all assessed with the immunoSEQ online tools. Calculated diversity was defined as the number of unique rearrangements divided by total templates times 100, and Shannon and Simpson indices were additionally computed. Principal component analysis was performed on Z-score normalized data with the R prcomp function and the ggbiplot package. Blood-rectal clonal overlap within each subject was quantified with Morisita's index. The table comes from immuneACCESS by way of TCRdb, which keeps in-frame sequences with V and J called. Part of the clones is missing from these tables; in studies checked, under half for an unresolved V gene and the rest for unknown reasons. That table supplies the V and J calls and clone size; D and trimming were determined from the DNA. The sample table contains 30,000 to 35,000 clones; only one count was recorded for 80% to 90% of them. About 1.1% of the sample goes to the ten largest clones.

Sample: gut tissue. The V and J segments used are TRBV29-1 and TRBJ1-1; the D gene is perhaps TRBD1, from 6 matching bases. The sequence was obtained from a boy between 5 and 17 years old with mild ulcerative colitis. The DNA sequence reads TGCAGCGTTGAATTGGGGGCGAACACTGAAGCTTTCTTT. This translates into CSVELGANTEAFF.